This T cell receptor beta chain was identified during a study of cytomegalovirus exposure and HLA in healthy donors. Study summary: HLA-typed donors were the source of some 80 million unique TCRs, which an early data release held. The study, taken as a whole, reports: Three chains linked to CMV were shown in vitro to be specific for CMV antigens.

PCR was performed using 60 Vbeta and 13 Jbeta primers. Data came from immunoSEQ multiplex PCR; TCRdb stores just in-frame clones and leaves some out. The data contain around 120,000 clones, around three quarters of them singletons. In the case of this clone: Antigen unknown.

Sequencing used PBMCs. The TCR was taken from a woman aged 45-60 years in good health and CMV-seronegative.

The DNA of the CDR3 is TGTGCCAGCAGCTTAGCACCGACAGGGGCCTATGGCTACACCTTC. This sequence encodes CASSLAPTGAYGYTF. The rearrangement uses TRBV7-2 and TRBJ1-2, with TRBD1 matching over 8 bases. The ends lost 0 bases at V and 4 bases at J; junction bases unmatched: 4. The CDR3 loop spans 15 amino acids. Per the germline V gene, CDR1 is SGHTA and CDR2 is FQGNSA. The full variable domain, in which reference TRBV7-2 and TRBJ1-2 provide the parts outside the CDR3, is GAGVSQSPSNKVTEKGKDVELRCDPISGHTALYWYRQSLGQGLEFLIYFQGNSAPDKSGLPSDRFSAERTGGSVSTLTIQRTQQEDSAVYLCASSLAPTGAYGYTFGSGTRLTVV.